This is a list of T cell receptor beta chains from one sample in a study of human T cells and chemical hapten exposure. MiXCR was run by TCRdb on the RACE reads, yielding one entry per CDR3 protein. This repertoire shows 70,000 or so distinct CDR3 sequences, approximately 12% found once; its top ten account for roughly 1.4%. Sequencing used whole blood, obtained in connection with sensitization to the hapten diphenylcyclopropenone (DPC). Source of these receptors: a woman aged 45-65 years with alopecia areata. Some clones in this sample may be carry-over from other donors' samples. Both conserved end residues are part of each CDR3. D genes are given only for firm matches. Rows give clone size only sometimes, using once, few, many, or a class for an expanded clone.

>20|TRBJ2-3|NA|many|TRBV12-2
CASRPHGGGYSGGQADTQYF
TGTGCAAGTCGCCCACACGGTGGGGGGTACTCCGGAGGGCAGGCAGATACGCAGTATTTT
>12|TRBJ2-3|NA|NA|TRBV5-1
CASRLGTDTQYF
TGCGCCAGCCGATTAGGAACAGATACGCAGTATTTT
>13|TRBJ1-2|NA|NA|TRBV19
CASSMSGLYGYTF
TGTGCCAGTAGTATGTCAGGTCTCTATGGCTACACCTTC
>15|TRBJ2-1|TRBD1|many|TRBV7-6
CASSVETGFNNEQFF
TGTGCCAGCAGCGTTGAGACAGGGTTTAACAATGAGCAGTTCTTC
>13|TRBJ1-1|NA|many|TRBV5-4
CASSFSPNTEAFF
TGTGCCAGCAGCTTCTCTCCTAACACTGAAGCTTTCTTT
>16|TRBJ2-1|TRBD2|NA|TRBV18
CASSRGLAGSYNEQFF
TGTGCCAGCTCACGCGGACTAGCGGGCTCCTACAATGAGCAGTTCTTC
>13|TRBJ2-7|NA|few|TRBV5-1
CASSLTGNYEQYF
TGCGCCAGCAGCTTAACAGGGAACTACGAGCAGTACTTC
>18|TRBJ1-1|NA|many|TRBV7-2
CASSLVGARGGTNTEAFF
TGTGCCAGCAGCTTAGTGGGGGCCAGAGGGGGTACAAACACTGAAGCTTTCTTT
>14|TRBJ2-7|NA|many|TRBV7-9
CASSPRALGAEQYF
TGTGCCAGCAGTCCGCGGGCTCTTGGGGCCGAGCAGTACTTC
>15|TRBJ1-2|NA|many|TRBV4-2
CASTPFLTGSVGYTF
TGTGCCAGCACCCCATTCCTCACAGGGTCAGTAGGCTACACCTTC
>18|TRBJ2-5|TRBD1|many|TRBV28
CASSRIRDRGRGLETQYF
TGTGCCAGCAGTCGGATCCGGGACAGGGGGCGCGGTTTGGAGACCCAGTACTTC
>15|TRBJ1-2|TRBD1|few|TRBV5-1
CASSLYGTGNYGYTF
TGCGCCAGCAGCTTGTACGGGACAGGGAACTATGGCTACACCTTC
>16|TRBJ1-2|NA|few|TRBV4-3
CASSQDFVQGLNGYTF
TGCGCCAGCAGCCAAGATTTTGTACAGGGTTTGAATGGCTACACCTTC
>14|TRBJ2-5|NA|NA|TRBV28
CASNNMETQETQYF
TGTGCCAGCAATAATATGGAGACTCAAGAGACCCAGTACTTC
>13|TRBJ2-7|NA|NA|TRBV4-3
CASSRQTDYEQYF
TGCGCCAGCAGTCGCCAGACAGACTACGAGCAGTACTTC
>11|TRBJ1-1|NA|many|TRBV6-5
CASSYRSEAFF
TGTGCCAGCAGTTACCGATCTGAAGCTTTCTTT
>17|TRBJ2-1|NA|few|TRBV6-4
CASSDRTLGGSYNEQFF
TGTGCCAGCAGTGACCGGACCCTAGGCGGTTCATACAATGAGCAGTTCTTC
>14|TRBJ1-2|NA|many|TRBV2
CASHPRVPFGGYTF
TGTGCCAGCCACCCGCGCGTTCCCTTCGGTGGCTACACCTTC
>14|TRBJ2-3|NA|few|TRBV12-3/TRBV12-4
CASSGLYRTDTQYF
TGTGCCAGCAGTGGACTGTATCGCACAGATACGCAGTATTTT
>15|TRBJ1-1|NA|many|TRBV7-9
CASSPRPTGGTEAFF
TGTGCCAGCAGCCCCCGCCCGACGGGAGGTACTGAAGCTTTCTTT
>18|TRBJ1-3|TRBD1|NA|TRBV6-5
CASSYSRDREHSGNTIYF
TGTGCCAGCAGTTACTCAAGGGACAGGGAGCACTCTGGAAACACCATATATTTT
>14|TRBJ2-7|NA|many|TRBV28
CASYSRDSYYEQYF
TGTGCCAGTTACTCGCGGGACTCCTACTACGAGCAGTACTTC
>17|TRBJ1-6|TRBD1|few|TRBV12-3/TRBV12-4
CASSTQTGATYNSPLHF
TGTGCCAGCAGTACCCAGACAGGGGCCACCTATAATTCACCCCTCCACTTT
>14|TRBJ2-7|TRBD1|NA|TRBV12-3/TRBV12-4
CASNSGTGSYEQYF
TGTGCCAGCAACTCCGGGACAGGGTCCTACGAGCAGTACTTC
>12|TRBJ2-2|NA|many|TRBV6-2/TRBV6-3
CASNSPTGELFF
TGTGCCAGCAACTCACCGACCGGGGAGCTGTTTTTT
>16|TRBJ2-6|NA|few|TRBV19
CASSPTGQTGANVLTF
TGTGCCAGTAGCCCTACTGGGCAGACTGGGGCCAACGTCCTGACTTTC
>12|TRBJ1-1|NA|NA|TRBV11-2
CASSLAGGTAFF
TGTGCCAGCAGCTTAGCTGGGGGGACGGCTTTCTTT
>15|TRBJ2-1|NA|NA|TRBV19
CASSIGGSPYNEQFF
TGTGCCAGTAGTATTGGTGGGAGTCCCTACAATGAGCAGTTCTTC
>14|TRBJ1-1|NA|many|TRBV7-9
CASSLAEGGTEAFF
TGTGCCAGCAGCTTAGCGGAAGGAGGCACTGAAGCTTTCTTT
>11|TRBJ2-7|NA|NA|TRBV29-1
CSVDNSYEQYF
TGCAGCGTAGACAACTCCTACGAGCAGTACTTC
>14|TRBJ2-5|TRBD1|many|TRBV18
CASSQGTGQETQYF
TGTGCCAGCTCACAAGGGACAGGGCAAGAGACCCAGTACTTC